This T cell receptor beta chain derives from a study of OX40 agonist ivuxolimab in advanced cancers. Overall study context: An agonistic human IgG2 monoclonal antibody against OX40 (CD134) was given. There were three patients with partial responses, one having hepatocellular carcinoma and two cutaneous melanoma. Patients with hepatocellular carcinoma, melanoma, renal cell or head and neck cancer made up the dose-escalation patients. Study-level results: Determination of antigen specificity was not performed for the expanded peripheral T cells.

Turning to this clone: Its antigen is undetermined.

Sequenced by immunoSEQ multiplex PCR; TCRdb stores in-frame clones only, minus some. Of some 21,000 clones listed, 84% are singletons. This clonotype was obtained from an adult with an advanced solid tumor such as melanoma, head and neck, liver or kidney cancer. Sequencing was performed on CD4+ or CD8+ T cells sorted from blood, taken in a trial of the OX40 agonist ivuxolimab.

The CDR3 region is CAWTGDLMNTEAFF. CDR3 sequence (DNA): TGTGCCTGGACTGGGGACCTGATGAACACTGAAGCTTTCTTT. This chain uses TRBV30 with TRBJ1-1; a weak D match, TRBD1 (5 bases). Trimming removed 4 bases from V and 0 bases from J, with 12 bases in between. Germline V CDR1 and CDR2: GTSNPN, SVGIG (reference sequence). CDR3 size: 14 residues.